One and the same sample provided the 23 T cell receptor beta chains below, sequenced in a study of CD8 T cells in ankylosing spondylitis. Study results and caveats: One TCR beta motif, made up of under ten highly homologous variants, appeared characteristic of ankylosing spondylitis blood.

Via MiXCR, TCRdb re-called the 5' RACE reads, giving one row per CDR3 protein. The sample lists fewer than 400,000 distinct CDR3 sequences; around 7.6% were seen once. Their recognized antigens are unknown. The sample consisted of blood, either unsorted or a sorted T cell fraction (not recorded which). The receptor set was obtained from a male donor with ankylosing spondylitis.

This clonotype was observed a handful of times. The rearrangement uses TRBV5-1 and TRBJ2-5; D is ambiguous. Trimming cost V 4 bases and J 2 bases, with 18 bases left between them. Germline V CDR1 and CDR2: SGHRS, YFSETQ. This CDR3 has 16 amino acids. CDR3 residues: CASSPFRVPIQETQYF. Written as DNA, the CDR3 is TGCGCCAGCAGCCCGTTCCGGGTACCCATACAAGAGACCCAGTACTTC.

This clonotype was counted between two and nine times. This chain connects TRBV28 to TRBJ2-1; 11 nucleotides match TRBD2. Trimming at V came to 7 bases and at J to 10 bases, leaving 9 bases not matched to a gene. This CDR3 has 14 residues. The germline CDR1 and CDR2 sequences are MDHEN and SYDVKM. CDR3 sequence reads: CASIGSGRAREQFF. Here the CDR3 DNA reads TGTGCCAGCATCGGTAGCGGGAGGGCCAGGGAGCAGTTCTTC. The entire variable domain, with the rest obtained from reference TRBV28 and TRBJ2-1, is as follows: DVKVTQSSRYLVKRTGEKVFLECVQDMDHENMFWYRQDPGLGLRLIYFSYDVKMKEKGDIPEGYSVSREKKERFSLILESASTNQTSMYLCASIGSGRAREQFFGPGTRLTVL.

The table lists this clonotype with a few counts. One end of the junction does not line up with germline, which may come from a read error. The chain employs TRBV27 and TRBJ2-1; D perhaps matches TRBD2 (5 bases). The CDR3 runs to 11 residues. Per germline, CDR1 MNHEY and CDR2 SMNVEV (reference sequence). The CDR3 here is CASSSYGVALF. The CDR3 bases are TGTGCCAGCAGTTCATACGGGGTCGCCCTCTTC.

This clonotype was seen ten or more times. This chain uses TRBV28 with TRBJ1-1, with D hard to call. Trimming shortened V by 3 bases and J by 0 bases, and 5 bases separated the two germline ends. The CDR3 has 13 amino acids. Germline-derived CDR1 and CDR2 are MDHEN and SYDVKM. The CDR3 sequence: CASSFWVNTEAFF. CDR3 bases: TGTGCCAGCAGTTTTTGGGTGAACACTGAAGCTTTCTTT. The full variable domain, completed using reference TRBV28 and TRBJ1-1, is DVKVTQSSRYLVKRTGEKVFLECVQDMDHENMFWYRQDPGLGLRLIYFSYDVKMKEKGDIPEGYSVSREKKERFSLILESASTNQTSMYLCASSFWVNTEAFFGQGTRLTVV.

This clonotype was counted only a few times. The chain is built from TRBV7-9 and TRBJ2-1; 10 nucleotides match TRBD2. This CDR3 region has 15 residues. Germline V lookup: CDR1 SEHNR, CDR2 FQNEAQ (reference sequence). Trimming removed 2 bases from V and 4 bases from J; junction bases left unmatched: 2. The CDR3 sequence: CASSLLAGEYNEQFF. For the CDR3, the DNA is TGTGCCAGCAGCTTACTAGCGGGAGAGTACAATGAGCAGTTCTTC. The full variable domain, in which reference TRBV7-9 and TRBJ2-1 provide the parts outside the CDR3, is DTGVSQNPRHKITKRGQNVTFRCDPISEHNRLYWYRQTLGQGPEFLTYFQNEAQLEKSRLLSDRFSAERPKGSFSTLEIQRTEQGDSAMYLCASSLLAGEYNEQFFGPGTRLTVL.

This clonotype was observed a handful of times. J is TRBJ2-2 and V is TRBV4-2, with D maybe TRBD2 (7 bases). V was trimmed by 0 bases and J by 4 bases, leaving 12 bases between them. CDR3 length equals 16 residues. Germline V gene lookup returns CDR1 LGHNA and CDR2 YNFKEQ. The CDR3 nucleotides are TGTGCCAGCAGCCAAGATCGGGGGGCAGGCACCGGGGAGCTGTTTTTT. This encodes CASSQDRGAGTGELFF.

This clonotype was found a few times. In DNA, the CDR3 is TGTGCCACCTCCGAGGGGGCGCGTAATGAAAAACTGTTTTTT. Translation gives CATSEGARNEKLFF. The chain links TRBV12-3 or TRBV12-4 to TRBJ1-4; 7 positions agree with TRBD1. J lost 4 bases, V lost 10 bases, and 9 bases had no gene match. The CDR3 is 14 amino acids.

In this sample, this clonotype turned up many times. This rearrangement joins TRBV29-1 to TRBJ2-1, with TRBD2 as a possible D gene (5 bases). The V end lost 4 bases, the J end lost 0 bases, and 10 bases lay between the germline ends. There are 14 residues in the CDR3. Germline V gives CDR1 SQVTM, CDR2 ANQGSEA. CDR3 in DNA: TGCAGCGTTGGCGGGCGGAGCTCCTACAATGAGCAGTTCTTC. Translated, it gives CSVGGRSSYNEQFF.

The V call is TRBV7-8, the J call TRBJ2-7, with TRBD2 matching over 12 bases. The CDR3 loop spans 15 amino acids. In germline, CDR1 is SGHVS, CDR2 FQNEAQ. Trimming cost V 5 bases and J 2 bases; bases outside gene matches: 4. This chain's CDR3 is CASSNRLAGAYEQYF. The CDR3 nucleotides are TGTGCCAGCAGCAACAGACTAGCGGGAGCCTACGAGCAGTACTTC.

This clonotype has more than one count but fewer than ten. CDR3: CASSQDWDRGYNEQFF. CDR3 DNA sequence: TGTGCCAGCAGCCAAGATTGGGACAGGGGCTACAATGAGCAGTTCTTC. This chain connects TRBV4-2 to TRBJ2-1; 10 bases map to TRBD1. V shed 0 bases and J 3 bases; nucleotides not matched to a gene: 2. CDR3 length equals 16 residues. CDR1 and CDR2 (germline): LGHNA, YNFKEQ.

The V and J genes are TRBV7-3 and TRBJ1-2; TRBD1 matches 8 bases. Trimming cost V 3 bases and J 7 bases; bases outside gene matches: 4. The germline gives CDR1 SGHTA, CDR2 FQGTGA. This CDR3 region has 13 residues. This CDR3 is CASSLGRGLGYTF. Written as DNA, the CDR3 is TGTGCCAGCAGCTTGGGCAGGGGGCTTGGCTACACCTTC.

This sequence joins TRBV6-4 and TRBJ2-7; 11 bases fit TRBD2. The CDR3 runs to 17 residues. CDR1 MRHNA and CDR2 SNTAGT come from the germline V gene. The V segment lost 0 bases and the J segment 0 bases; nucleotides outside the gene matches: 4. CDR3 sequence (DNA): TGTGCCAGCAGTGACTCGCTCGGGACTAGCGGCTCCTACGAGCAGTACTTC. Its translation is CASSDSLGTSGSYEQYF.

This clonotype was seen only a few times. The chain joins TRBV11-3 to TRBJ1-3, with D unresolved. CDR1 is SGHNT and CDR2 is YENEEA in the germline V gene. The CDR3 is 16 residues long. V gave up 6 bases and J gave up 2 bases, with 17 bases separating them. CDR3 protein: CASSFNTYSPGNTIYF. In DNA form, the CDR3 reads TGTGCCAGCAGTTTTAATACATACAGCCCTGGAAACACCATATATTTT. Full variable domain (outside the CDR3, taken from reference TRBV11-3 and TRBJ1-3): EAGVVQSPRYKIIEKKQPVAFWCNPISGHNTLYWYLQNLGQGPELLIRYENEEAVDDSQLPKDRFSAERLKGVDSTLKIQPAELGDSAVYLCASSFNTYSPGNTIYFGEGSWLTVV.

The table lists this clonotype with many counts. J is TRBJ2-3 and V is TRBV5-6; D perhaps matches TRBD2 (6 bases). The V end was cut by 4 bases, the J end by 4 bases, with 19 bases between. This CDR3 is 16 amino acids long. CDR1 and CDR2 (germline): SGHDT, YYEEEE. In DNA form, the CDR3 reads TGTGCCAGCAGCGCCCGAGCGGGTCCCGCACCAGATACGCAGTATTTT. Protein product: CASSARAGPAPDTQYF.

This clonotype was counted at least ten times. V is TRBV28 and J is TRBJ2-7, with D unclear. The CDR3 is made up of 15 amino acids. The V gene lost 6 bases and the J gene lost 3 bases, with 18 bases spanning the gap. Germline lookup yields CDR1 MDHEN and CDR2 SYDVKM. This chain's CDR3 is CASRLRVREFYEQYF. The CDR3 bases are TGTGCCAGCAGGCTAAGGGTAAGGGAATTCTACGAGCAGTACTTC.

This clonotype was recorded at least ten times. The rearrangement uses TRBV9 and TRBJ2-3, with D perhaps TRBD2 (6 bases). Trimming pared 3 bases from V and 3 bases from J, leaving 11 bases between. Germline V gives CDR1 SGDLS, CDR2 YYNGEE. The CDR3 covers 14 residues. In nucleotides, the CDR3 is TGTGCCAGCAGCGCACTCGGGAGTACAGATACGCAGTATTTT. Translating it yields CASSALGSTDTQYF. Supplemented by reference TRBV9 and TRBJ2-3, the full variable domain reads DSGVTQTPKHLITATGQRVTLRCSPRSGDLSVYWYQQSLDQGLQFLIQYYNGEERAKGNILERFSAQQFPDLHSELNLSSLELGDSALYFCASSALGSTDTQYFGPGTRLTVL.

This clonotype appeared many times. The rearrangement links TRBV3-1 to TRBJ2-1; no definite D call. Deletions cut 2 bases from V and 9 bases from J, with 11 bases between. Germline CDR1 reads LGHDT; CDR2 reads YNNKEL (reference sequence). CDR3 length equals 13 residues. The CDR3 is CASSQTVSTEQFF. CDR3 DNA sequence: TGTGCCAGCAGCCAAACAGTATCGACTGAGCAGTTCTTC.

The chain joins TRBV4-1 to TRBJ1-3; D is unresolved. Germline CDR1 reads MGHRA; CDR2 reads YSYEKL. This CDR3 is built from 14 residues. V shed 1 base and J shed 7 bases, with 11 bases lying between them. CDR3 sequence reads: CASSQVTGSNTIYF. The CDR3 DNA reads as TGCGCCAGCAGCCAAGTCACCGGGTCCAACACCATATATTTT.

This clonotype has a count of ten or more. The V call is TRBV29-1, the J call TRBJ2-2; TRBD1 might be the D (5 bases). The CDR3 runs 14 residues. Germline CDR1 SQVTM, CDR2 ANQGSEA. V was pared by 7 bases and J by 2 bases, with 14 bases between. The CDR3 region has the DNA TGCAGCGGCGGAATGAGGACAAACACCGGGGAGCTGTTTTTT. Protein product: CSGGMRTNTGELFF.

This clonotype occurred a few times. The chain uses TRBV5-5 and TRBJ1-1; D gene uncertain. The germline V gene encodes CDR1 SGHKS and CDR2 YYEKEE (reference sequence). V lost 0 bases and J 3 bases, leaving 9 bases between the germline ends. This CDR3 comprises 14 residues. CDR3 sequence (DNA): TGTGCCAGCAGCTTGGACAGAGCTTACACTGAAGCTTTCTTT. Protein product: CASSLDRAYTEAFF.

There are many counts of this clonotype. V usage is TRBV7-2 and J usage is TRBJ2-2, with D hard to call. V was cut by 3 bases and J by 4 bases, with 6 bases left in between. CDR1 is SGHTA, CDR2 FQGNSA, per germline. This CDR3 has 13 residues. CDR3 region: CASSFGPTGELFF. In nucleotides, the CDR3 is TGTGCCAGCAGCTTTGGGCCCACCGGGGAGCTGTTTTTT.

The chain employs TRBV6-2 or TRBV6-3 and TRBJ2-1, with D uncertain. The CDR3 covers 12 residues. Trimming stripped 8 bases from V and 4 bases from J, with 9 bases between. CDR1 is MNHEY, CDR2 SVGEGT, per germline. The CDR3 loop reads CASGEQYNEQFF. In DNA form, the CDR3 reads TGTGCCAGCGGAGAGCAGTACAATGAGCAGTTCTTC.

This clonotype has only a few counts. This chain uses TRBV30 with TRBJ2-2; TRBD2 is a possible D gene (6 bases). CDR3 size: 16 residues. CDR1 is GTSNPN, CDR2 SVGIG, per germline (reference sequence). Trimming shortened V by 0 bases and J by 8 bases, and 19 bases separated the two germline ends. The CDR3 reads CAWSVRGSWDLGELFF. The CDR3 DNA is TGTGCCTGGAGTGTAAGGGGCAGCTGGGACTTAGGGGAGCTGTTTTTT. The full variable domain, with the rest looked up from reference TRBV30 and TRBJ2-2, is SQTIHQWPATLVQPVGSPLSLECTVEGTSNPNLYWYRQAAGRGLQLLFYSVGIGQISSEVPQNLSASRPQDRQFILSSKKLLLSDSGFYLCAWSVRGSWDLGELFFGEGSRLTVL.